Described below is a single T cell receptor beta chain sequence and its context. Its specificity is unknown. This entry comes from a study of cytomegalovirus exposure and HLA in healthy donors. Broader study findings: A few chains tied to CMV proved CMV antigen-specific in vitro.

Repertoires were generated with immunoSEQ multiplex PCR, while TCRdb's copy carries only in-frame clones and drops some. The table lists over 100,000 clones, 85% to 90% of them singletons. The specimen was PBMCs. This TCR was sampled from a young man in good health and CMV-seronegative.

The CDR3 DNA sequence: TGTGCCAGTAGTATGAGGGTTGCTGAGCAGTTCTTC. Translating gives CASSMRVAEQFF. The chain uses TRBV19 and TRBJ2-1, with a tentative D call TRBD2 (5 bases). CDR3 size: 12 residues. CDR1 LNHDA and CDR2 SQIVND come from the germline V gene (reference sequence). V gave up 3 bases and J gave up 9 bases, with 9 bases separating them.